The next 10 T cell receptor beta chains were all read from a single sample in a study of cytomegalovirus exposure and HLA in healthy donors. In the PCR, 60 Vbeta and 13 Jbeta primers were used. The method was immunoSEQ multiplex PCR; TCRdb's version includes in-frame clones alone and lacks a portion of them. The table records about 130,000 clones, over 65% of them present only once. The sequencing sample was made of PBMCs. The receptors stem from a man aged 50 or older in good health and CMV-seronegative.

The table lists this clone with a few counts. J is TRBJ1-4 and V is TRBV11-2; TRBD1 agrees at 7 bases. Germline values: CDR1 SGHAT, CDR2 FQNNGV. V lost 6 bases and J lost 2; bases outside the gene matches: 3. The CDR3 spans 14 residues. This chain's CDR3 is CASRKGATNEKLFF. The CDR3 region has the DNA TGTGCCAGCAGAAAGGGGGCGACTAATGAAAAACTGTTTTTT.

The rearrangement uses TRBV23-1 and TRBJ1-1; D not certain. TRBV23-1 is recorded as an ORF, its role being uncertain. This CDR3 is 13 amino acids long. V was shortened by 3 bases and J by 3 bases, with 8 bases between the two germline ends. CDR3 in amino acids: CASSQLVDTEAFF. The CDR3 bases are TGCGCCAGCAGTCAGTTAGTCGACACTGAAGCTTTCTTT.

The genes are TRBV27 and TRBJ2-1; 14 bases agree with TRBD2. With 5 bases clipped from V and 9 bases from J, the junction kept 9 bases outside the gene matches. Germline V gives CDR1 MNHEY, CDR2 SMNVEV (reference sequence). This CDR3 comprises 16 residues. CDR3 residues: CASSLLKTSGRVEQFF. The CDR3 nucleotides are TGTGCCAGCAGTCTTCTAAAGACTAGCGGGAGGGTTGAGCAGTTCTTC.

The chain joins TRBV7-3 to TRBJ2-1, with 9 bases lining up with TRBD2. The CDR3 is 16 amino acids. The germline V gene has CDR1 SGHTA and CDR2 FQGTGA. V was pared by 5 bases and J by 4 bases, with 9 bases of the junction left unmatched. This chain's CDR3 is CASSEEAGGAYNEQFF. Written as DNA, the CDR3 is TGTGCCAGCAGCGAAGAAGCGGGAGGAGCTTACAATGAGCAGTTCTTC.

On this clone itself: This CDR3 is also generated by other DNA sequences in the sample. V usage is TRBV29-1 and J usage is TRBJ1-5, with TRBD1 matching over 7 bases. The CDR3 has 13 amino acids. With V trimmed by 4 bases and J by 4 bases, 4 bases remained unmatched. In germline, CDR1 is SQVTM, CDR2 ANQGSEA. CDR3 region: CSVGDSRNQPQHF. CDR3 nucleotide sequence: TGCAGCGTTGGGGACAGCCGTAATCAGCCCCAGCATTTT.

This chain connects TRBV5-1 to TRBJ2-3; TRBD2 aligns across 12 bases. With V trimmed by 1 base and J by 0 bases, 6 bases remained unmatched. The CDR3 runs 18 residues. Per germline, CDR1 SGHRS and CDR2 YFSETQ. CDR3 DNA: TGCGCCAGCAGCTTGCGTGGGACTAGCGGGTCCAGCACAGATACGCAGTATTTT. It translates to CASSLRGTSGSSTDTQYF.

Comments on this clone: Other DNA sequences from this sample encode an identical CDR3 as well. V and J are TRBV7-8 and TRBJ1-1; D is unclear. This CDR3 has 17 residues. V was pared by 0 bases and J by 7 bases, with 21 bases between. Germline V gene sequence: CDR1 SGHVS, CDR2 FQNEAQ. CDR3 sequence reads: CASSLAWPGRATSEAFF. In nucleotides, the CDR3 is TGTGCCAGCAGCTTAGCGTGGCCGGGTAGGGCAACTAGTGAAGCTTTCTTT.

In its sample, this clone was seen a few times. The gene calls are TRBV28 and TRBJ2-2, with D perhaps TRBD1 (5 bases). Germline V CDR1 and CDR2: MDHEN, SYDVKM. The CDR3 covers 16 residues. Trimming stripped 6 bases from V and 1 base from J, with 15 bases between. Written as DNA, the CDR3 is TGTGCCAGCAGCCCTCAAGGGGTTTGGAACACCGGGGAGCTGTTTTTT. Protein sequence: CASSPQGVWNTGELFF.

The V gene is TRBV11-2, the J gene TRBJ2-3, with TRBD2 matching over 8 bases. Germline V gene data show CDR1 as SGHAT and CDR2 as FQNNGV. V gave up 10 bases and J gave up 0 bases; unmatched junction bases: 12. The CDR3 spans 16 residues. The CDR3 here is CATNGLAGSSTDTQYF. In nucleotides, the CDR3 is TGTGCCACCAATGGATTAGCGGGAAGTAGCACAGATACGCAGTATTTT.

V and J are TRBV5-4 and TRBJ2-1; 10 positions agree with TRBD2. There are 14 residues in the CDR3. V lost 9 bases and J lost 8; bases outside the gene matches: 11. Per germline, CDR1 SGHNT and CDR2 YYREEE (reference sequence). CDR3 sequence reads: CATPGLAGVDEQFF. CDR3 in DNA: TGTGCCACACCGGGGCTAGCGGGAGTGGATGAGCAGTTCTTC.